The 28 T cell receptor beta chains in this list originate from one sample, sequenced in a study of T cells in Graves' hyperthyroidism and ophthalmopathy. Amplification targeted TCR beta CDR3 regions from RNA transcripts. First-round RT-PCR with HTBI primers amplified the TCR CDR3 region. TCRdb recomputed calls from the multiplex PCR reads with MiXCR, one row per CDR3 protein. Of about 570,000 distinct CDR3 sequences detected, about 45% appear once; the ten largest clones hold around 20%. Sequencing used peripheral blood or thyroid tissue (not recorded which). The receptors were sampled from an adult woman with Graves' disease, either hyperthyroidism or ophthalmopathy (not recorded which).

This clonotype was recorded a few times. The chain couples TRBV18 to TRBJ1-2; D possibly corresponds to TRBD1 (6 bases). The CDR3 is made up of 15 amino acids. The germline V gene has CDR1 KGHSH and CDR2 LQKENI. Trimming removed 3 bases from V and 4 bases from J, with 15 bases in between. CDR3 sequence: CASSPTVDRSYGYTF. CDR3 sequence (DNA): TGTGCCAGCTCACCGACGGTGGACAGATCCTATGGCTACACCTTC.

Turning to this clonotype: Likely a read error: the CDR3 ends without its conserved phenylalanine or tryptophan. Because the CDR3's place on the DNA is in doubt, the DNA is left out and the CDR3 is given as listed by TCRdb. The chain combines TRBV19 with TRBJ1-1. Germline V CDR1 and CDR2: LNHDA, SQIVND (reference sequence). The CDR3 comprises 9 residues, both ends counted. The CDR3 loop reads CASSLDRIS.

This clonotype was seen repeatedly, ten times or more. The chain recombines TRBV29-1 with TRBJ1-3, with D perhaps TRBD1 (5 bases). CDR1 is SQVTM, CDR2 ANQGSEA, per germline. The CDR3 contains 15 residues. V was pared by 7 bases and J by 4 bases, with 20 bases between. CDR3 amino acids: CSAQAGGERGNTIYF. As DNA, the CDR3 is TGCAGCGCCCAAGCTGGGGGGGAACGAGGAAACACCATATATTTT.

The rearrangement links TRBV20-1 to TRBJ1-5; no firm D call. The V end was cut by 5 bases, the J end by 13 bases, with 21 bases between. Germline CDR1 DFQATT, CDR2 SNEGSKA (reference sequence). The CDR3 is 13 residues long. The CDR3 bases are TGCAGTGCTGGGTCCCCCGCGGCGGGAGCTCAGCATTTT. Its protein is CSAGSPAAGAQHF.

There are many counts of this clonotype. This may be a read error: a much more frequent sequence differs by one nucleotide. Since no conserved phenylalanine or tryptophan closes the CDR3, a read error is the likely cause. V and J are TRBV2 and TRBJ1-1; the match to TRBD1 covers 8 bases. After removal of 7 bases from V and 4 bases from J, the junction contained 2 bases not matched to a gene. The CDR3 runs to 12 residues. The germline gives CDR1 SNHLY, CDR2 FYNNEI. The CDR3 spells CASKGQVTEAFL. CDR3 DNA sequence: TGTGCCAGCAAGGGACAGGTCACTGAAGCTTTCCTT.

With regard to this clonotype: Being one base from a much bigger clone, this may be a read error. The chain links TRBV19 to TRBJ1-5; D ambiguous. This CDR3 comprises 15 residues. CDR1 and CDR2 (germline): LNHDA, SQIVND (reference sequence). The DNA for the CDR3 is TGTGCCAGTAGTAGGGAAGGCACGAGCAATCGGCCCCAGCATTTT. It encodes CASSREGTSNRPQHF.

This clonotype showed up many times. CDR3 in amino acids: CASSIGTHSGELFF. CDR3 nucleotide sequence: TGTGCCAGCAGCATCGGGACACACAGCGGGGAGCTGTTTTTT. V usage is TRBV7-8 and J usage is TRBJ2-2, with D maybe TRBD1 (6 bases). Looked up from germline, CDR1 is SGHVS and CDR2 is FQNEAQ. This CDR3 has 14 residues. Trimming cost V 5 bases and J 7 bases, with 14 bases left between them.

This clonotype was seen repeatedly, ten times or more. The chain combines TRBV12-3 or TRBV12-4 with TRBJ2-7; tentatively, D is TRBD1 (6 bases). This CDR3 comprises 14 residues. Trimming shortened V by 4 bases and J by 1 base, and 11 bases separated the two germline ends. CDR3 bases: TGTGCCAGCAGTTGGGACATCGATTCCTACGAGCAGTACTTC. Encoded protein: CASSWDIDSYEQYF.

This clonotype has ten or more counts. The chain has TRBV6-6 and TRBJ2-7; no clear D gene. Germline lookup yields CDR1 MNHNY and CDR2 SVGAGI (reference sequence). This CDR3 region has 14 residues. Trimming left V 0 bases short and J 1 base short, with 7 bases between. The DNA for the CDR3 is TGTGCCAGCAGTTACTCGCATGGGTCCTACGAGCAGTACTTC. Amino acids: CASSYSHGSYEQYF.

This clonotype was recorded a few times. The V and J genes are TRBV28 and TRBJ1-1; 7 bases fit TRBD1. Germline CDR1 reads MDHEN; CDR2 reads SYDVKM. V shed 6 bases, J shed 4 bases, and the junction held 8 bases outside the gene matches. The CDR3 is 14 residues long. CDR3 region: CASRYRGGGTEAFF. As DNA, the CDR3 is TGTGCCAGCAGATACAGGGGAGGGGGCACTGAAGCTTTCTTT.

With regard to this clonotype: It is unclear where the CDR3 begins or ends on the DNA, so no DNA is shown, and the CDR3 is as TCRdb lists it. The chain uses TRBV25-1 and TRBJ1-1. Both ends counted, the CDR3 spans 19 residues. Per germline, CDR1 MGHDK and CDR2 SYGVNS. CDR3 protein: CASSIYLCSGSGRNTEAFF.

The chain combines TRBV29-1 with TRBJ2-7, with D perhaps given as TRBD1 or TRBD2 (5 bases each). Trimming stripped 0 bases from V and 6 bases from J, with 9 bases between. The CDR3 runs to 12 residues. The V gene's germline CDR1 is SQVTM and CDR2 ANQGSEA. CDR3 sequence reads: CSVEDPGLEQYF. DNA of the CDR3: TGCAGCGTTGAAGATCCGGGGCTCGAGCAGTACTTC.

This clonotype turned up a few times. This chain connects TRBV4-1 to TRBJ2-7, with a weak D call TRBD2 (6 bases). Germline V gives CDR1 MGHRA, CDR2 YSYEKL. The CDR3 sequence is 19 residues long. V was shortened by 1 base and J by 5 bases, with 27 bases between the two germline ends. Written as DNA, the CDR3 is TGCGCCAGCAGCCAAGTCTTCCCTTTCGGGGGAAGCGATGCGAACGAGCAGTACTTC. Residues: CASSQVFPFGGSDANEQYF.

This clonotype was seen at least ten times. This chain connects TRBV4-2 to TRBJ2-2; 10 bases are shared with TRBD2. Germline loops: CDR1 LGHNA, CDR2 YNFKEQ. This CDR3 spans 16 amino acids. Germline trimming cut 4 bases from V and 0 bases from J; bases unmatched to any gene: 2. The CDR3 sequence: CASSPLAGPNTGELFF. CDR3 DNA sequence: TGTGCCAGCAGCCCACTAGCGGGACCGAACACCGGGGAGCTGTTTTTT.

A single count supports this clonotype. A much larger clone sits a single nucleotide away, making a read error possible. V usage is TRBV4-1 and J usage is TRBJ2-7; 12 bases fit TRBD2. The ends lost 0 bases at V and 1 base at J; junction bases unmatched: 7. This CDR3 is built from 18 residues. Germline values: CDR1 MGHRA, CDR2 YSYEKL. The CDR3 nucleotides are TGCGCCAGCAGCCAAGATTGGAGACTAGCGGGAGCGTCCTACGAGCAGTACTTC. Its protein is CASSQDWRLAGASYEQYF.

This clonotype was seen more than once but under ten times. This sequence joins TRBV2 and TRBJ1-5; D is unresolved. This CDR3 spans 14 amino acids. Germline CDR1 is SNHLY and CDR2 is FYNNEI. Trimming removed 3 bases at V and 7 bases at J, with 13 bases between. The CDR3 coding sequence is TGTGCCAGCAGTGATCGGCAGGCCCTCCAGCCCCAGCATTTT. This encodes CASSDRQALQPQHF.

The chain is built from TRBV7-2 and TRBJ2-7, with 13 bases fitting TRBD2. Per germline, CDR1 SGHTA and CDR2 FQGNSA. The V and J ends lost 5 bases and 0 bases, in that order; junction bases with no gene match: 10. This CDR3 has 18 residues. CDR3 region: CASSRPGLAGMLSYEQYF. The CDR3 coding sequence is TGTGCCAGCAGCAGACCGGGACTAGCGGGAATGCTCTCCTACGAGCAGTACTTC.

This chain links TRBV14 with TRBJ2-6; no clear D gene. Trimming removed 0 bases at V and 18 bases at J, with 12 bases between. Germline V gives CDR1 SGHDN, CDR2 FVKESK. The CDR3 consists of 12 residues. Written as DNA, the CDR3 is TGTGCCAGCAGCCAAGATCAAACCGTCGGGACTTTC. It encodes CASSQDQTVGTF.

The genes are TRBV2 and TRBJ2-2; 10 bases match TRBD2. J lost 4 bases, V lost 1 base, and 12 bases had no gene match. Germline V lookup: CDR1 SNHLY, CDR2 FYNNEI. The CDR3 loop spans 19 amino acids. CDR3 DNA sequence: TGTGCCAGCAGTGAAGGGGAGACTCTAGCGGGAGCCCGCACCGGGGAGCTGTTTTTT. This codes for CASSEGETLAGARTGELFF.

In this sample, this clonotype turned up a few times. The V call is TRBV28, the J call TRBJ1-1; a weak D match, TRBD1 (5 bases). V lost 7 bases and J lost 3, with 12 bases in between. CDR1 and CDR2 from the germline V gene are MDHEN and SYDVKM. CDR3 length equals 13 residues. The CDR3 is CASNRNRYTEAFF. As DNA, the CDR3 is TGTGCCAGCAATCGTAACAGGTACACTGAAGCTTTCTTT.

This clonotype came up many times. The rearrangement joins TRBV2 to TRBJ1-2; D is ambiguous. The CDR3 totals 13 residues. V was clipped by 3 bases and J by 8 bases, with 13 bases between them. Germline values: CDR1 SNHLY, CDR2 FYNNEI. The CDR3 spells CASSEDEDGGYTF. CDR3 in DNA: TGTGCCAGCAGTGAGGACGAGGACGGGGGCTACACCTTC.

Many counts were recorded for this clonotype. The rearrangement joins TRBV11-2 to TRBJ2-5, with 7 bases identical to TRBD2. CDR1 is SGHAT and CDR2 is FQNNGV in the germline V gene. Germline trimming cut 1 base from V and 4 bases from J; bases unmatched to any gene: 15. The CDR3 runs to 18 residues. The CDR3, as DNA: TGTGCCAGCAGCTTAGGGCGGCGGGAGTTGGATGTAGGAGAGACCCAGTACTTC. Its protein is CASSLGRRELDVGETQYF. The full variable domain, completed using reference TRBV11-2 and TRBJ2-5, is EAGVAQSPRYKIIEKRQSVAFWCNPISGHATLYWYQQILGQGPKLLIQFQNNGVVDDSQLPKDRFSAERLKGVDSTLKIQPAKLEDSAVYLCASSLGRRELDVGETQYFGPGTRLLVL.

The chain links TRBV2 to TRBJ1-1, with 7 bases that match TRBD1. Trimming at V came to 7 bases and at J to 4 bases, leaving 6 bases not matched to a gene. The CDR3 has 13 amino acids. In germline, CDR1 is SNHLY, CDR2 FYNNEI. The CDR3 protein is CASTTGFGTEAFF. For the CDR3, the DNA is TGTGCCAGCACGACAGGGTTCGGCACTGAAGCTTTCTTT.

The chain joins TRBV7-2 to TRBJ2-7; possible D gene TRBD1, 5 bases. In germline, CDR1 is SGHTA, CDR2 FQGNSA. This CDR3 is 14 amino acids long. V was pared by 1 base and J by 1 base, with 8 bases between. The CDR3 nucleotides read TGTGCCAGCAGCTTAGACACAGGATCCTACGAGCAGTACTTC. It specifies CASSLDTGSYEQYF.

The chain is built from TRBV10-3 and TRBJ2-7; no definite D call. This CDR3 is built from 13 residues. V shed 3 bases and J shed 4 bases, with 10 bases lying between them. Germline loops: CDR1 ENHRY, CDR2 SYGVKD. In DNA form, the CDR3 reads TGTGCCATCAGTGAAGGCTGGCGTTACGAGCAGTACTTC. Translated, it gives CAISEGWRYEQYF.

Only a few counts were recorded for this clonotype. This chain links TRBV29-1 with TRBJ1-2; D gene uncertain. The CDR3 has 12 amino acids. V was clipped by 6 bases and J by 4 bases, with 12 bases between them. Per germline, CDR1 SQVTM and CDR2 ANQGSEA. DNA for the CDR3: TGCAGCGTAGTTCCAGTCACCTATGGCTACACCTTC. Translated: CSVVPVTYGYTF.

V is TRBV24-1 and J is TRBJ2-2; D not certain. Germline values: CDR1 KGHDR, CDR2 SFDVKD. Trimming removed 6 bases from V and 1 base from J, with 8 bases in between. The CDR3 totals 14 residues. The CDR3 DNA reads as TGTGCCACCAGTTCTGTACAGAACACCGGGGAGCTGTTTTTT. Amino acids: CATSSVQNTGELFF.

A remark on this clonotype: A much larger clone lies a single base off, so this may be a read error. This CDR3 reads CASSSGQDVGKLFF. DNA of the CDR3: TGTGCCAGCTCATCGGGACAGGACGTGGGAAAACTGTTTTTT. This chain connects TRBV18 to TRBJ1-4; 8 bases are shared with TRBD1. There are 14 residues in the CDR3. Germline V lookup: CDR1 KGHSH, CDR2 LQKENI. Trimming took 5 bases from V and 10 from J; bases not matched to a gene: 9.